This TCR beta chain derives from a study of blood T cell repertoires in COVID-19. Turning to the study itself: The United States, Italy and Spain supplied acute and convalescent COVID-19 samples. From T cells, B-cell-depleted T cells, or PBMCs came the material, which was cDNA or gDNA.

This clone has only one observation. Per the original methods: Reference gene primer amplification gave nucleated cell count estimates. TCRdb keeps only in-frame clones here, not all; method: immunoSEQ multiplex PCR. D and trimming come from the DNA, and the V and J calls and clone size come from that table. The sample yields about 290,000 clones, about nine tenths seen once. The TCR sequence derives from a woman in her thirties with active or convalescent COVID-19. The sequenced sample consisted of peripheral blood.

CDR3 amino acids: CASSQDQGVADTQYF. CDR3 bases: TGTGCCAGCAGCCAAGATCAGGGGGTCGCCGATACGCAGTATTTT. The gene calls are TRBV3-1 (or the pseudogene TRBV3-2) and TRBJ2-3; 7 nucleotides line up with TRBD1. The germline V gene has CDR1 LGHDT and CDR2 YNNKEL (reference sequence). V lost 0 bases, J lost 6 bases, and 6 bases stayed unmatched. This CDR3 contains 15 residues.